The rows below give T cell receptor beta chains drawn from one sample of a study of beta chain features in type 1 diabetes. Assay: immunoSEQ multiplex PCR; the TCRdb copy retains only in-frame clones and omits some. The sample has hundreds of thousands of clones; around 28% are singletons. Sample: naive CD4+ T cells from blood. The receptors here all came from a young man in good health. CDR3s include the opening cysteine and the closing phenylalanine or tryptophan. The D gene is left open where the match is weak. Clone size is given for some rows only: seen once, a few or many times, or a class if the clone is expanded.

v_call	j_call	d_call	clone_size	cdr3_aa	cdr3_nt
TRBV5-1	TRBJ2-2	NA	NA	CASSREGRTGELFF	TGCGCCAGCAGCCGAGAGGGCAGGACCGGGGAGCTGTTTTTT
TRBV7-2	TRBJ2-5	TRBD2	few	CASSLALAGTQETQYF	TGTGCCAGCAGCTTAGCGCTAGCGGGTACCCAAGAGACCCAGTACTTC
TRBV9	TRBJ2-1	TRBD2	few	CASSVGSGTYNEQFF	TGTGCCAGCAGCGTAGGTAGCGGGACTTACAATGAGCAGTTCTTC
TRBV5-4	TRBJ2-4	NA	few	CASSSWTGEAKNIQYF	TGTGCCAGCAGCTCGTGGACGGGTGAAGCCAAAAACATTCAGTACTTC
TRBV28	TRBJ2-5	NA	few	CASSSRETQYF	TGTGCCAGCAGTTCACGAGAGACCCAGTACTTC
TRBV2	TRBJ2-7	TRBD2	few	CASSALAGALHEQYF	TGTGCCAGCAGTGCTTTAGCGGGAGCGCTCCACGAGCAGTACTTC
TRBV27	TRBJ2-3	TRBD2	few	CASSPLLLAGGTDTQYF	TGTGCCAGCAGTCCACTCTTACTAGCGGGAGGCACAGATACGCAGTATTTT
TRBV15	TRBJ2-1	NA	NA	CATSRSTGLSYNEQFF	TGTGCCACCAGCAGATCTACGGGACTTTCCTACAATGAGCAGTTCTTC
TRBV30	TRBJ2-7	NA	NA	CAWARGPLSSYEQYF	TGTGCCTGGGCCCGTGGACCTTTAAGCTCCTACGAGCAGTACTTC
TRBV7-9	TRBJ2-7	TRBD1	few	CASRPGTGGYEQYF	TGTGCCAGCAGGCCCGGGACAGGGGGCTACGAGCAGTACTTC
TRBV5-1	TRBJ2-2	NA	NA	CASSLVSTNTGELFF	TGCGCCAGCAGCTTGGTCTCGACGAACACCGGGGAGCTGTTTTTT
TRBV4-3	TRBJ2-3	NA	NA	CASSQVASRDTQYF	TGCGCCAGCAGCCAAGTAGCGAGCCGAGATACGCAGTATTTT
TRBV29-1	TRBJ2-7	NA	few	CSVWVAAYEQYF	TGCAGCGTTTGGGTAGCGGCCTACGAGCAGTACTTC
TRBV5-1	TRBJ2-7	TRBD2	NA	CASSEPGLAGGEQYF	TGCGCCAGCAGCGAACCCGGACTAGCGGGAGGCGAGCAGTACTTC
TRBV11-2	TRBJ1-2	NA	NA	CASSPGTAGYGYTF	TGTGCCAGCAGCCCCGGGACCGCGGGGTATGGCTACACCTTC
TRBV4-2	TRBJ2-1	TRBD2	NA	CASSQEGGRPTFNEQFF	TGTGCCAGCAGCCAAGAGGGAGGGCGTCCAACCTTCAATGAGCAGTTCTTC
TRBV10-3	TRBJ2-7	NA	NA	CAISESGHPYEQYF	TGTGCCATCAGTGAGTCGGGACACCCCTACGAGCAGTACTTC
TRBV30	TRBJ1-1	NA	NA	CALRRGEAFF	TGTGCCCTCAGGAGGGGCGAAGCTTTCTTT
TRBV29-1	TRBJ2-1	NA	few	CSVGLPNEQFF	TGCAGCGTGGGCCTTCCCAATGAGCAGTTCTTC
TRBV30	TRBJ2-5	NA	NA	CAWSRGALETQYF	TGTGCCTGGAGTCGGGGGGCTCTAGAGACCCAGTACTTC
TRBV7-9	TRBJ2-5	NA	NA	CASSLGQETQYF	TGTGCCAGCAGCTTGGGTCAAGAGACCCAGTACTTC
TRBV29-1	TRBJ2-7	TRBD2	few	CSGERGSYEQYF	TGCAGCGGTGAGCGGGGGTCCTACGAGCAGTACTTC
TRBV7-2	TRBJ2-1	TRBD2	few	CASSSGLAGSLDEQFF	TGTGCCAGCAGCTCGGGACTAGCGGGGAGCCTAGATGAGCAGTTCTTC
TRBV7-2	TRBJ2-1	TRBD2	few	CASGKRERYNEQFF	TGTGCCAGCGGAAAGCGGGAGAGGTACAATGAGCAGTTCTTC
TRBV21-1	TRBJ2-7	NA	NA	CARRGSGATREQYF	TGTGCCAGGAGGGGGAGCGGTGCAACTAGGGAGCAGTACTTC
TRBV28	TRBJ2-5	TRBD2	NA	CASSLTGGAETQYF	TGTGCCAGCAGTTTGACGGGAGGGGCAGAGACCCAGTACTTC
TRBV30	TRBJ2-5	TRBD1	NA	CAWTTKGGTGSSETQYF	TGTGCCTGGACCACTAAGGGCGGGACAGGGAGTTCAGAGACCCAGTACTTC
TRBV28	TRBJ2-7	TRBD1	few	CASSSGTGVSYEQYF	TGTGCCAGCAGTTCCGGGACAGGGGTTTCCTACGAGCAGTACTTC
TRBV28	TRBJ2-3	TRBD2	NA	CASSSRGRADTQYF	TGTGCCAGCAGTTCACGCGGGAGGGCAGATACGCAGTATTTT
TRBV29-1	TRBJ2-2	NA	NA	CSVGFARNTGELFF	TGCAGCGTTGGATTTGCGAGGAACACCGGGGAGCTGTTTTTT
TRBV29-1	TRBJ2-1	NA	NA	CSVEPARGAQGMVEQFF	TGCAGCGTTGAACCTGCTCGTGGGGCACAGGGAATGGTTGAGCAGTTCTTC